The rows below give T cell receptor beta chains drawn from one sample of a study of shared clonotypes between healthy human individuals. Sequencing was performed with immunoSEQ multiplex PCR; in TCRdb, only in-frame clones are kept and a portion is missing. Altogether around 600,000 clones are present, roughly 96% being singletons, with the ten largest covering 0.11%. Sequenced: naive CD8+ T cells sorted from blood. The receptor source for this set is a woman in her thirties in good health. Each CDR3 is given with its conserved first and last residue.

v_call	j_call	cdr3_aa
TRBV5-6	TRBJ1-5	CASSFGTGNQPQHF
TRBV7-2	TRBJ2-6	CASHTDSGANVLTF
TRBV11-2	TRBJ2-7	CASSLDYYEQYF
TRBV9	TRBJ2-1	CASSVSVQPKTSGSQDEQFF
TRBV28	TRBJ2-7	CASRPTGTRYEQYF
TRBV12-5	TRBJ1-2	CASGLFTGSRAGGYTF
TRBV25-1	TRBJ2-5	CASSAHRGLETQYF
TRBV11-2	TRBJ2-7	CASSLVAAFYEQYF
TRBV7-6	TRBJ2-7	CASSLAHGAEQYF
TRBV10-1	TRBJ2-2	CASSEYRGYIGELFF
TRBV5-4	TRBJ2-3	CASSFYRGSSDTQYF
TRBV9	TRBJ1-1	CASSVVEGNTEAFF
TRBV27	TRBJ1-1	CASSTGTGADTEAFF
TRBV4-1	TRBJ1-1	CASSTGQAVEAFF
TRBV28	TRBJ2-7	CASSLLKGVYEQYF
TRBV7-9	TRBJ2-2	CASSLGLAGNTGELFF
TRBV7-8	TRBJ2-7	CASSPRRGEQYF
TRBV19	TRBJ2-1	CASTAVGHEQFF
TRBV27	TRBJ2-7	CASFRAGVPSYEQYF
TRBV29-1	TRBJ2-2	CSAGVENTGELFF
TRBV5-1	TRBJ2-5	CASSSQTSGSLETQYF
TRBV27	TRBJ2-1	CASRPGQGIDEQFF
TRBV9	TRBJ2-2	CASSVGLGGRGNAGELFF
TRBV7-2	TRBJ1-2	CASSPTLEGGRHYGYTF
TRBV14	TRBJ2-3	CASSQGWADTQYF
TRBV21-1	TRBJ2-1	CASSKGVAGYNEQFF
TRBV7-2	TRBJ2-7	CASSPRLNAGEQYF
TRBV4-2	TRBJ1-2	CASSHPGQGIYGYTF
TRBV30	TRBJ2-7	CAWSDLLSEQYF
TRBV9	TRBJ2-1	CASRAGAREGYNEQFF
TRBV7-8	-	CASPGRGGGSSYEQYF
TRBV28	TRBJ1-2	CASSPRDRGHLGYGYTF
TRBV5-6	TRBJ1-2	CASTNAYYGYTF
TRBV27	TRBJ1-5	CASSLFGGDQPQHF
TRBV7-9	TRBJ1-4	CASSLTLGQGLSTNEKLFF
TRBV18	TRBJ2-1	CASSPPAIAGVEGGEQFF
TRBV6-1	TRBJ2-2	CASSEVQGWGITGELFF
TRBV2	TRBJ2-2	CASSAGSGELFF
TRBV27	TRBJ1-5	CASSLGGSSNQPQHF
TRBV9	TRBJ1-3	CASSVKVGGKGNTIYF
TRBV11-2	TRBJ2-2	CASSEPGQGNTGELFF
TRBV28	TRBJ1-1	CASSFDGTTEAFF
TRBV28	TRBJ2-6	CASRSGQTNSGANVLTF
TRBV5-6	TRBJ1-3	CASSLGQWGNTIYF
TRBV25-1	TRBJ2-7	CASSLGLAGGEQYF